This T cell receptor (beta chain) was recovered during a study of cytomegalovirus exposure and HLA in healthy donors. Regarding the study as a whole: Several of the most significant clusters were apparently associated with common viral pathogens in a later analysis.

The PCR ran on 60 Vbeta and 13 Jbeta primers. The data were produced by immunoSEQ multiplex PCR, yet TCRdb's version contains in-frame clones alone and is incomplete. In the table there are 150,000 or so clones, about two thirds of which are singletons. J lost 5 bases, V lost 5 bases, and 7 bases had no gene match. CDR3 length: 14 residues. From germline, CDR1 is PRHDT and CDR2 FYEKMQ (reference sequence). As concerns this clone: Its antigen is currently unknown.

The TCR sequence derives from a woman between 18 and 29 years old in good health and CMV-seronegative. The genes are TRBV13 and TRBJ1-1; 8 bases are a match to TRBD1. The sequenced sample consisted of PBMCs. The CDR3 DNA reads TGTGCCAGCAGCGGACAGGGCCCAGGGACTGAAGCTTTCTTT. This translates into CASSGQGPGTEAFF.